One and the same sample provided the 23 T cell receptor beta chains below, sequenced in a study of Ad26.COV2.S vaccination and SARS-CoV-2 variants. The treatment: around 19 received Ad26.COV2.S at low or high dose, single or two shots; several received placebo; per-sample allocation not given. Following the first vaccine or placebo injection, samples were taken on day 63. Generated by immunoSEQ multiplex PCR, the TCRdb table keeps only in-frame clones and is missing some. The repertoire includes 200,000 to 250,000 clones, more than 75% of them detected once, and around 11% sits in the top ten. Sample: peripheral blood, taken in a trial of Ad26.COV2.S vaccine versus placebo. The receptors stem from a person aged 18-65 years who received the Ad26.COV2.S COVID-19 vaccine or a placebo.

The rearrangement joins TRBV20-1 to TRBJ2-7; D ambiguous. V was pared by 3 bases and J by 2 bases, with 11 bases between. This CDR3 is built from 13 residues. Germline CDR1 DFQATT, CDR2 SNEGSKA (reference sequence). The CDR3 spells CSASRQMTYEQYF. CDR3 nucleotides: TGCAGTGCTAGTAGGCAGATGACCTACGAGCAGTACTTC.

The CDR3 nucleotides are TGTGCCAGCAGCGCAGGACGGGAGCTACGAAAGCAGTACTTC. This encodes CASSAGRELRKQYF. The chain employs TRBV5-6 and TRBJ2-7; D is possibly TRBD2 (6 bases). Trimming cost V 4 bases and J 8 bases, with 19 bases left between them. The CDR3 consists of 14 residues. Germline values: CDR1 SGHDT, CDR2 YYEEEE. The full variable domain, its missing parts supplied by reference TRBV5-6 and TRBJ2-7, is DAGVTQSPTHLIKTRGQQVTLRCSPKSGHDTVSWYQQALGQGPQFIFQYYEEEERQRGNFPDRFSGHQFPNYSSELNVNALLLGDSALYLCASSAGRELRKQYFGPGTRLTVT.

Note on this clone: One junction end disagrees with the germline gene, perhaps due to a read error. The chain combines TRBV7-9 with TRBJ1-1; D is ambiguous. The CDR3 extends over 16 amino acids. The germline CDR1 and CDR2 sequences are SEHNR and FQNEAQ (reference sequence). This CDR3 is CASSKGSGSLNAEAFF. CDR3 DNA: TGTGCCAGCAGCAAAGGGTCGGGCAGCCTGAACGCTGAAGCTTTCTTT.

The chain has TRBV24-1 and TRBJ2-7; D call uncertain. CDR1 KGHDR and CDR2 SFDVKD come from the germline V gene. Trimming pared 2 bases from V and 1 base from J, leaving 5 bases between. The CDR3 is 13 residues long. The CDR3 sequence: CATSDWGSYEQYF. The CDR3 coding sequence is TGTGCCACCAGTGATTGGGGTTCCTACGAGCAGTACTTC.

V is TRBV29-1 and J is TRBJ1-1; weak D call: TRBD1 (6 bases). V was trimmed by 5 bases and J by 2 bases, leaving 18 bases between them. The germline gives CDR1 SQVTM, CDR2 ANQGSEA. This CDR3 contains 15 residues. CDR3 DNA sequence: TGCAGCGTTCTAAGGGGGAGGGTAGGTAACACTGAAGCTTTCTTT. Translating gives CSVLRGRVGNTEAFF.

The genes are TRBV27 and TRBJ2-7, with TRBD1 matching 7 bases. Germline V gene lookup returns CDR1 MNHEY and CDR2 SMNVEV (reference sequence). Trimming removed 2 bases from V and 11 bases from J; junction bases left unmatched: 9. This CDR3 has 13 residues. The CDR3, as DNA: TGTGCCAGCAGTTTAACGAGACAGGGAAACAAGTACTTC. Residues: CASSLTRQGNKYF.

This clone was seen a single time. This chain joins TRBV28 and TRBJ2-7; 9 positions match TRBD1. The germline V gene encodes CDR1 MDHEN and CDR2 SYDVKM. V was clipped by 6 bases and J by 5 bases; unmatched bases: 11. This CDR3 region has 15 residues. CDR3 protein: CASRQPGQGRHEQYF. The DNA for the CDR3 is TGTGCCAGCAGACAACCGGGACAGGGCAGGCACGAGCAGTACTTC.

This clone occurred once. The chain has TRBV7-9 and TRBJ2-7, with 9 nucleotides matching TRBD1. The CDR3 has 16 amino acids. With 1 base clipped from V and 2 bases from J, the junction kept 6 bases outside the gene matches. Per germline, CDR1 SEHNR and CDR2 FQNEAQ (reference sequence). Written as DNA, the CDR3 is TGTGCCAGCAGCTTAGGAGGGGACAGGGCTACCTACGAGCAGTACTTC. Translating gives CASSLGGDRATYEQYF. Filled out from reference TRBV7-9 and TRBJ2-7, the complete variable domain reads DTGVSQNPRHKITKRGQNVTFRCDPISEHNRLYWYRQTLGQGPEFLTYFQNEAQLEKSRLLSDRFSAERPKGSFSTLEIQRTEQGDSAMYLCASSLGGDRATYEQYFGPGTRLTVT.

The chain is built from TRBV28 and TRBJ2-7; 8 nucleotides line up with TRBD2. This CDR3 is built from 14 residues. J was trimmed by 6 bases and V by 5 bases; bases with no gene match: 9. The germline gives CDR1 MDHEN, CDR2 SYDVKM. The CDR3 nucleotides are TGTGCCAGCAGTGGCAGCCCGGGAGGGTTCGAGCAGTACTTC. This gives the protein CASSGSPGGFEQYF.

The V and J genes are TRBV5-4 and TRBJ2-7, with D maybe TRBD2 (5 bases). Trimming shortened V by 4 bases and J by 0 bases, and 17 bases separated the two germline ends. This CDR3 is built from 16 residues. Germline assignment: CDR1 SGHNT and CDR2 YYREEE (reference sequence). CDR3 amino acids: CASSHFSMGSSYEQYF. CDR3 nucleotide sequence: TGTGCCAGCAGCCATTTTTCGATGGGGAGCTCCTACGAGCAGTACTTC.

This clone appeared a few times. The J gene is TRBJ1-6, the V gene TRBV6-5; 9 bases are a match to TRBD1. The V segment lost 4 bases and the J segment 14 bases; nucleotides outside the gene matches: 3. CDR1 is MNHEY and CDR2 is SVGAGI in the germline V gene. The CDR3 contains 12 residues. CDR3 DNA sequence: TGTGCCAGCAGTTTTAGACAGGGGGCCCTCCACTTT. It is translated as CASSFRQGALHF.

This clone was counted a few times. The J gene is TRBJ1-2, the V gene TRBV5-1; unclear D gene. The germline V and J ends were trimmed by 0 bases and 1 base, with 7 bases remaining between them. This CDR3 has 14 residues. Germline V lookup: CDR1 SGHRS, CDR2 YFSETQ. The CDR3 loop is CASSLERVNYGYTF. Here the CDR3 DNA reads TGCGCCAGCAGCTTGGAACGGGTTAACTATGGCTACACCTTC.

This clone is a singleton in its sample. V and J are TRBV10-1 and TRBJ1-1; the D is unclear. The V and J ends lost 0 bases and 0 bases respectively, with 17 bases between them. Germline V gene sequence: CDR1 WNHNN, CDR2 SYGVQD (reference sequence). This CDR3 has 18 residues. CDR3 nucleotides: TGCGCCAGCAGTGAGTCCGAACGGAGGGTGGGAATGAACACTGAAGCTTTCTTT. Its protein is CASSESERRVGMNTEAFF.

The chain carries TRBV5-4 and TRBJ2-1; 11 nucleotides align to TRBD2. This CDR3 has 16 residues. V trimming: 2 bases; J trimming: 1 base; junction bases outside the gene matches: 2. The germline gives CDR1 SGHNT, CDR2 YYREEE (reference sequence). The CDR3 DNA sequence: TGTGCCAGCAGCTTTTCTAGCGGGAGGTCCTACAATGAGCAGTTCTTC. This gives the protein CASSFSSGRSYNEQFF.

The V call is TRBV28, the J call TRBJ2-2; 9 positions match TRBD2. The CDR3 length is 14 residues. V shed 7 bases, J shed 6 bases, and the junction held 6 bases outside the gene matches. The germline V gene has CDR1 MDHEN and CDR2 SYDVKM. The CDR3 DNA is TGTGCCAGCAATAGCGGGAGTAACCCCGGGGAGCTGTTTTTT. It is translated as CASNSGSNPGELFF.

This clone was seen just once. V usage is TRBV7-8 and J usage is TRBJ1-1, with 11 bases identical to TRBD1. Germline V gives CDR1 SGHVS, CDR2 FQNEAQ. Trimming cost V 5 bases and J 3 bases; bases outside gene matches: 5. The CDR3 runs 15 residues. This chain's CDR3 is CASSPRDRGDTEAFF. DNA for the CDR3: TGTGCCAGCAGCCCGAGGGACAGGGGGGACACTGAAGCTTTCTTT.

The genes are TRBV28 and TRBJ2-3, with 7 bases identical to TRBD2. Germline CDR1 and CDR2: MDHEN and SYDVKM. The CDR3 runs to 16 residues. Trimming removed 3 bases from V and 0 bases from J; junction bases left unmatched: 6. As DNA, the CDR3 is TGTGCCAGCAGTTTCGGACTAGATTCTAGCACAGATACGCAGTATTTT. Encoded protein: CASSFGLDSSTDTQYF.

This clone was counted a single time. The chain couples TRBV6-2 or TRBV6-3 to TRBJ2-1, with no clear D. V was trimmed by 0 bases and J by 6 bases, leaving 6 bases between them. CDR1 MNHEY and CDR2 SVGEGT come from the germline V gene. This CDR3 region has 13 residues. CDR3 sequence: CASSYSRSNEQFF. DNA for the CDR3: TGTGCCAGCAGTTACTCTCGCAGCAATGAGCAGTTCTTC.

J is TRBJ2-3 and V is TRBV30, with TRBD2 matching 15 bases. This CDR3 is built from 14 residues. Germline V gives CDR1 GTSNPN, CDR2 SVGIG (reference sequence). Trimming took 8 bases from V and 6 from J; bases not matched to a gene: 6. CDR3: CARGLAGGPDTQYF. Here the CDR3 DNA reads TGTGCCCGCGGACTAGCGGGAGGGCCGGATACGCAGTATTTT.

The V call is TRBV7-9, the J call TRBJ2-7; 8 positions agree with TRBD1. The CDR3 has 15 residues. The V segment lost 5 bases and the J segment 1 base; nucleotides outside the gene matches: 7. Germline V CDR1 and CDR2: SEHNR, FQNEAQ (reference sequence). DNA of the CDR3: TGTGCCAGCAGCCCCCTAGGGACAGGTTCCTACGAGCAGTACTTC. The encoded protein is CASSPLGTGSYEQYF.

The rearrangement joins TRBV4-3 to TRBJ2-7, with 8 bases matching TRBD1. The CDR3 is 16 residues long. Looked up from germline, CDR1 is LGHNA and CDR2 is YSLEER. After removal of 0 bases from V and 2 bases from J, the junction contained 6 bases not matched to a gene. CDR3 sequence (DNA): TGCGCCAGCAGCCAAGAGCCTTCAGGGGGCACCTACGAGCAGTACTTC. Protein: CASSQEPSGGTYEQYF.

The rearrangement joins TRBV19 to TRBJ2-2; 7 nucleotides line up with TRBD1. This CDR3 region has 14 residues. Germline loops: CDR1 LNHDA, CDR2 SQIVND (reference sequence). J lost 5 bases, V lost 4 bases, and 4 bases had no gene match. CDR3: CASSKAGGTGELFF. The CDR3 DNA reads as TGTGCCAGTAGTAAGGCAGGGGGTACCGGGGAGCTGTTTTTT.

In DNA, the CDR3 is TGTGCCAGCAGTGAAGCAGCCATCTATGGCTACACCTTC. This translates into CASSEAAIYGYTF. The chain has TRBV6-1 and TRBJ1-2; D is uncertain. Germline V gene data show CDR1 as MNHNS and CDR2 as SASEGT. This CDR3 spans 13 amino acids. With 0 bases removed from V and 4 bases from J, the gap between germline ends came to 6 bases.